This T cell receptor beta chain appears in the sequencing data of a study of shared clonotypes between healthy human individuals. The CDR3 contains 17 residues. The germline V gene encodes CDR1 LNHNV and CDR2 YYDKDF (reference sequence). The J segment lost 0 bases and the V segment lost 5 bases, leaving 11 bases of the junction unmatched. General study results and limits: An effect of sequencing depth on clonotype sharing among donors was expected. Generally, naive subsets came out with larger estimated richness than memory subsets. When naive CD4 clonotypes were compared across four donors, about 4.8% were shared.

Comments on this clone: As yet, its antigen is unknown.

As originally analysed: For the immunoSEQ data, sequences were junction-only without quality scores, so filtering differed. Here immunoSEQ multiplex PCR was the method, and the copy in TCRdb shows in-frame clones only, minus some. V and J calls and clone size are as listed in that table; D and trimming were resolved from the DNA. The sample includes 730,000 or so clones, approximately 79% seen only once; the top ten take 1.8%. The sequence came from a woman in her 30s in good health. Sequencing was done on a sample of memory CD4+ T cells sorted from blood. Regarding subset: CD45RA-negative fraction. The V call is TRBV15, the J call TRBJ1-1, with 8 bases that match TRBD1. The CDR3 sequence: CATSLVRGLGMNTEAFF. The CDR3 DNA reads as TGTGCCACCAGCCTTGTCAGGGGGCTGGGGATGAACACTGAAGCTTTCTTT.